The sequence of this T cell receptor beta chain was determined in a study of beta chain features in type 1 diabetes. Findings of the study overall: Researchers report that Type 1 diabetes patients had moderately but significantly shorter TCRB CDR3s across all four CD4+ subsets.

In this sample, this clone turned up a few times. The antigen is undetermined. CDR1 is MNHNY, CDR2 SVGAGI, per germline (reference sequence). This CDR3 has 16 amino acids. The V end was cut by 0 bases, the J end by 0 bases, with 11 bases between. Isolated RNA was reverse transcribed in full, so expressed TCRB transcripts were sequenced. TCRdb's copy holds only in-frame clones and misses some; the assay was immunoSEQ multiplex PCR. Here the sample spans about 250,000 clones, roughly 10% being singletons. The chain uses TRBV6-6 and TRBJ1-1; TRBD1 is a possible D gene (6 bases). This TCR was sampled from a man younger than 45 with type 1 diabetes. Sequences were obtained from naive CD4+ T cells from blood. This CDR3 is CASSYSPGQMNTEAFF. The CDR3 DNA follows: TGTGCCAGCAGTTACTCCCCTGGACAGATGAACACTGAAGCTTTCTTT.